Reported below is one T cell receptor (beta chain). Assay: immunoSEQ multiplex PCR; the TCRdb copy retains only in-frame clones and omits some. This sample has some 250,000 clones, with roughly 89% found just once. The data originate from a study of blood T cell repertoires in COVID-19. Per germline, CDR1 MNHEY and CDR2 SVGAGI. V gave up 0 bases and J gave up 4 bases, with 9 bases separating them. The CDR3 has 14 amino acids. Participants, roughly 18 to 100 years old, spanned under 30 US areas. Cohort allocation depended upon clinical history that participants reported. Material: PBMCs or T cells enriched from blood (not recorded which). The sequence came from a man aged 35-49 years who had recovered from COVID-19. The chain couples TRBV6-5 to TRBJ1-2; the D is unclear. CDR3 amino acids: CASSYSIGVYGYTF. The CDR3 DNA is TGTGCCAGCAGTTACTCGATCGGGGTCTATGGCTACACCTTC.